Described below is a single T cell receptor (beta chain) sequence and its context. These data belong to a study of cytomegalovirus exposure and HLA in healthy donors. With 60 Vbeta and 13 Jbeta primers, the PCR was carried out. TCRdb keeps only in-frame clones here, not all; method: immunoSEQ multiplex PCR. The top ten clones hold roughly 3% of a sample with over 80,000 clones, around 75% of them seen once. CDR1 is DFQATT and CDR2 is SNEGSKA in the germline V gene (reference sequence). The CDR3 is 11 amino acids. V lost 7 bases, J lost 7 bases, and 5 bases stayed unmatched. The clonotype originates from a man aged 40-50 years in good health and CMV-seronegative. The sample comprised PBMCs. V is TRBV20-1 and J is TRBJ1-2, with 8 bases that match TRBD1. The CDR3 loop reads CSVRTGPGYTF. In DNA, the CDR3 is TGCAGTGTTCGGACAGGGCCTGGCTACACCTTC.